The table lists the clone carrying this TCR beta chain with a count of one. The antigen remains unidentified. For every donor, a draw yielded roughly 10 milliliters of peripheral blood. Then a second PCR, running roughly 7 to 11 cycles, was carried out with a sample-barcoded 5' primer and a J-beta primer mix. TCRdb recomputed calls from the 5' RACE reads with MiXCR, one row per CDR3 protein. The data show hundreds of thousands of distinct CDR3 sequences, with approximately 60% seen just once and roughly 24% held by the top ten. Losses at the gene ends were 7 bases for V and 6 bases for J; bases not matched to a gene: 11. This CDR3 is 14 amino acids long. CDR1 is SNHLY and CDR2 is FYNNEI in the germline V gene. This entry belongs to a study of blood T cells in healthy people across ages. As for the study in general: About one barcoded TCR beta cDNA was captured per two T cells. Regarding the study as a whole: It was the long-lived donors that had more naive CD4+ cells and higher diversity than aged donors.

The sequencing input was blood. This clonotype originated in a man in his forties or fifties in good health. The chain combines TRBV2 with TRBJ1-2, with TRBD1 identical over 7 bases. CDR3 loop: CASTGDSTADGYTF. CDR3 in DNA: TGTGCCAGCACGGGGGACAGCACAGCCGATGGCTACACCTTC. The full variable domain, completed using reference TRBV2 and TRBJ1-2, is EPEVTQTPSHQVTQMGQEVILRCVPISNHLYFYWYRQILGQKVEFLVSFYNNEISEKSEIFDDQFSVERPDGSNFTLKIRSTKLEDSAMYFCASTGDSTADGYTFGSGTRLTVV.